The entry below gives a single TCR beta chain sequence along with its context. There are 14 residues in the CDR3. The V gene lost 1 base and the J gene lost 7 bases, with 11 bases spanning the gap. Germline lookup yields CDR1 LNHNV and CDR2 YYDKDF (reference sequence). Authors' analysis steps: Estimates of nucleated cell counts were drawn from the amplification of reference gene primers. Produced via immunoSEQ multiplex PCR; TCRdb's table is partial and in-frame only. V and J calls and clone size come straight from that table; D and trimming were deduced from the DNA. This sample has a few hundred thousand clones, with less than 85% found just once. The data belong to a study of blood T cell repertoires in COVID-19. Study at large: Samples taken during acute and convalescent COVID-19 were collected in the United States, Italy and Spain. T cells, B-cell-depleted T cells, or PBMCs provided the cDNA or gDNA that served as material.

V and J are TRBV15 and TRBJ2-1, with D hard to call. This receptor was obtained from a man in his 60s who had recovered from COVID-19. The specimen was peripheral blood. Here the CDR3 DNA reads TGTGCCACCAGCAGAGCCGGTAGCCGTAATGAGCAGTTCTTC. This gives the protein CATSRAGSRNEQFF.